The entry that follows covers one T cell receptor (beta chain) sequence. What it binds is not known. The data were produced by immunoSEQ multiplex PCR, yet TCRdb's version contains in-frame clones alone and is incomplete. The sample has over 150,000 clones; roughly 85% are singletons. These data are taken from a study of T cell responses to AZD1222 COVID-19 vaccine. Study conclusions and caveats: Donors were chiefly white British, with a greater number of females, and clonal diversity was perhaps underestimated. No day 14 peak samples; only post-peak repertoires were characterized.

The receptor was isolated from an adult who received the AZD1222 COVID-19 vaccine. The sequences come from peripheral blood, collected 28 days after the second AZD1222 dose.

The CDR3 coding sequence is TGTGCCAGCAGTTACGCGCAGGGTTACTCCTACGAGCAGTACTTC. It translates to CASSYAQGYSYEQYF. This sequence joins TRBV6-6 and TRBJ2-7; perhaps TRBD1 as D (5 bases). V lost 2 bases, J lost 0 bases, and 11 bases lay in between. The length of the CDR3 is 15 residues. Germline CDR1 is MNHNY and CDR2 is SVGAGI (reference sequence).